The rows below give T cell receptor beta chains drawn from one sample of a study of blood T cells in healthy people across ages. Each CDR3 protein gets one entry after TCRdb re-called the 5' RACE reads with MiXCR. Found here are 1.5 million to 2 million distinct CDR3 sequences, around 48% of them singletons; the top ten hold over 2%. The specimen sequenced was blood. These receptor sequences come from a woman aged 40 to 50 in good health. The CDR3 runs from the conserved cysteine through the conserved F or W. D genes are given only for firm matches. Size values are once, few and many counts, or a class for expanded clones, and some rows have none.

>TRBJ2-1|TRBV6-2/TRBV6-3|NA|TRBD2
CASRETSDGEQFF
TGTGCCAGCAGGGAGACTAGCGACGGTGAGCAGTTCTTC
>TRBJ2-1|TRBV6-6|NA|NA
CASSYSGASSYNEQFF
TGTGCCAGCAGTTACTCAGGGGCGAGCTCCTACAATGAGCAGTTCTTC
>TRBJ2-1|TRBV4-2|NA|NA
CASSQDGPGQFF
TGTGCCAGCAGCCAAGATGGGCCTGGGCAGTTCTTC
>TRBJ1-2|TRBV11-2|few|NA
CASSHRADYGYTF
TGTGCCAGCAGCCACAGGGCGGACTATGGCTACACCTTC
>TRBJ2-5|TRBV24-1|few|NA
CATSDFLGGAPSGEETQYF
TGTGCCACCAGTGATTTTCTTGGCGGAGCCCCCTCGGGGGAAGAGACCCAGTACTTC
>TRBJ2-3|TRBV6-5|NA|NA
CASSTDRRMQYF
TGTGCCAGCAGTACCGACAGGCGTATGCAGTATTTT
>TRBJ2-5|TRBV15|NA|NA
CATSSRGQETQYF
TGTGCCACCAGCTCTAGGGGCCAAGAGACCCAGTACTTC
>TRBJ2-7|TRBV7-2|NA|NA
CASRPGTTGHEQYF
TGTGCCAGCAGACCCGGGACCACTGGCCACGAGCAGTACTTC
>TRBJ2-6|TRBV9|NA|NA
CASSVVQGRAGANVLTF
TGTGCCAGCAGCGTAGTACAAGGTAGGGCCGGGGCCAACGTCCTGACTTTC
>TRBJ1-2|TRBV9|NA|NA
CASSVALKGAYGYTF
TGTGCCAGCAGCGTAGCTTTAAAGGGTGCCTATGGCTACACCTTC
>TRBJ2-7|TRBV7-2|few|NA
CASSRGQPYEQYF
TGTGCCAGCAGTCGGGGCCAGCCCTACGAGCAGTACTTC
>TRBJ2-7|TRBV18|NA|NA
CACSPLDRKYRYEQYF
TGTGCCTGCTCACCTTTGGACCGAAAATACCGTTACGAGCAGTACTTC
>TRBJ2-1|TRBV6-2/TRBV6-3|NA|NA
CASGALSYNEQFF
TGTGCCAGCGGGGCCCTTTCCTACAATGAGCAGTTCTTC
>TRBJ2-5|TRBV5-5|few|NA
CASCPDWYQETQYF
TGTGCCAGCTGCCCTGATTGGTACCAAGAGACCCAGTACTTC
>TRBJ2-3|TRBV7-6|few|NA
CASSSGTGLNTDTQYF
TGTGCCAGCAGCAGCGGGACAGGATTGAACACAGATACGCAGTATTTT
>TRBJ1-6|TRBV12-3/TRBV12-4|NA|NA
CASSGNNSPPHF
TGTGCCAGCAGTGGGAATAATTCACCCCCCCACTTT
>TRBJ2-4|TRBV20-1|few|NA
CSARDARGGNLKNIQYF
TGCAGTGCTAGAGATGCAAGGGGGGGAAATCTCAAAAACATTCAGTACTTC
>TRBJ2-3|TRBV5-6|NA|TRBD2
CASSPGELGLATGAPNSDTQYF
TGTGCCAGCAGCCCGGGGGAGTTGGGACTAGCTACGGGGGCTCCAAACTCAGATACGCAGTATTTT
>TRBJ2-1|TRBV5-1|NA|NA
CASFRRGYNEQFF
TGCGCCAGCTTTAGGAGGGGTTACAATGAGCAGTTCTTC
>TRBJ2-1|TRBV20-1|few|TRBD2
CSALTSGGVSYNEQFF
TGCAGTGCACTTACTAGCGGGGGTGTATCCTACAATGAGCAGTTCTTC
>TRBJ1-5|TRBV3-1|NA|NA
CASSHGTETNQPQHF
TGTGCCAGCAGCCATGGGACTGAGACCAATCAGCCCCAGCATTTT
>TRBJ1-1|TRBV20-1|NA|TRBD1
CSAKDLGQGPTEAFF
TGCAGTGCTAAAGATCTAGGACAGGGACCCACTGAAGCTTTCTTT
>TRBJ1-6|TRBV21-1|NA|NA
CASSNGQGRKQYNSPLHF
TGTGCCAGCAGCAACGGACAGGGTAGGAAACAATATAATTCACCCCTCCACTTT
>TRBJ2-6|TRBV3-1|NA|NA
CASSQGRSRANVLTF
TGTGCCAGCAGCCAAGGCAGGAGTAGGGCCAACGTCCTGACTTTC
>TRBJ2-3|TRBV6-5|NA|TRBD1
CASRSGGTGGADTQYF
TGTGCCAGCAGGTCGGGAGGGACAGGGGGTGCAGATACGCAGTATTTT
>TRBJ1-5|TRBV20-1|NA|NA
CSARFDSNQPQHF
TGCAGTGCTAGATTCGATAGCAATCAGCCCCAGCATTTT
>TRBJ2-7|TRBV6-5|NA|TRBD1
CAGSYSPAGGNEQYF
TGTGCCGGCAGTTATTCCCCGGCAGGGGGTAACGAGCAGTACTTC
>TRBJ1-6|TRBV7-2|NA|NA
CASSLRTENSPLHF
TGTGCCAGCAGCTTAAGGACAGAGAATTCACCCCTCCACTTT
>TRBJ2-3|TRBV11-2|few|TRBD2
CASSFVAAGGETDTQYF
TGTGCCAGCAGCTTCGTAGCGGCGGGGGGAGAGACAGATACGCAGTATTTT
>TRBJ2-6|TRBV5-1|NA|NA
CASSFRAGTNVLTF
TGCGCCAGCAGCTTCAGGGCTGGGACCAACGTCCTGACTTTC
>TRBJ2-4|TRBV6-5|few|NA
CASSSSTPPGARTRLAKNIQYF
TGTGCCAGCAGTTCGTCGACGCCCCCCGGGGCACGGACCCGGCTAGCCAAAAACATTCAGTACTTC
>TRBJ2-7|TRBV5-5|few|TRBD1
CASSLVSTGGVGEQYF
TGTGCCAGCAGCTTGGTCTCGACAGGGGGTGTCGGCGAGCAGTACTTC
>TRBJ1-5|TRBV27|few|NA
CASSLDHRGGQPQHF
TGTGCCAGCAGTTTAGATCACCGAGGGGGTCAGCCCCAGCATTTT
>TRBJ2-3|TRBV7-2|many|NA
CASSPGTSSTDTQYF
TGTGCCAGCAGCCCCGGGACTTCTAGCACAGATACGCAGTATTTT
>TRBJ2-4|TRBV20-1|NA|NA
CSAARGAAKNIQYF
TGCAGTGCGGCTCGGGGGGCGGCCAAAAACATTCAGTACTTC
>TRBJ2-1|TRBV6-6|NA|NA
CASSYGARLNNEQFF
TGTGCCAGCAGTTACGGGGCCCGGCTGAACAATGAGCAGTTCTTC
>TRBJ1-5|TRBV4-1|NA|TRBD1
CASSYRDRNNQPQHF
TGCGCCAGCAGCTACCGGGACAGGAATAATCAGCCCCAGCATTTT
>TRBJ2-3|TRBV7-2|NA|TRBD1
CASSIQGAVTDTQYF
TGTGCCAGCAGCATACAGGGGGCAGTCACAGATACGCAGTATTTT
>TRBJ2-7|TRBV18|NA|NA
CASSPPGVALGEQYF
TGTGCCAGCTCACCACCCGGGGTAGCTTTAGGGGAGCAGTACTTC
>TRBJ2-6|TRBV11-2|NA|NA
CASIDSGANILTF
TGTGCCAGCATCGACTCTGGGGCCAACATCCTGACTTTC
>TRBJ2-3|TRBV24-1|NA|NA
CATSDTDRLADTQYF
TGTGCCACCAGTGATACCGACCGGTTGGCAGATACGCAGTATTTT
>TRBJ2-7|TRBV15|NA|TRBD1
CATSRDGTGVYEQYF
TGTGCCACCAGCAGAGATGGAACAGGGGTTTACGAGCAGTACTTC
>TRBJ2-3|TRBV6-2/TRBV6-3|NA|TRBD2
CASSYGSSGGITDTQYF
TGTGCCAGCAGTTACGGCAGTAGCGGGGGGATTACAGATACGCAGTATTTT
>TRBJ2-3|TRBV5-5|few|TRBD1
CASSPGTGGGTDTQYF
TGTGCCAGCAGCCCCGGGACAGGGGGGGGCACAGATACGCAGTATTTT
>TRBJ2-6|TRBV9|few|NA
CASSSETYSGSGANVLTF
TGTGCCAGCAGCTCAGAAACTTACTCGGGCTCTGGGGCCAACGTCCTGACTTTC
>TRBJ1-6|TRBV5-1|NA|NA
CASSWVGAYNSPLHF
TGCGCCAGCAGCTGGGTCGGGGCTTATAATTCGCCCCTCCACTTT
>TRBJ2-7|TRBV12-5|few|NA
CASAHDWSYEQYF
TGTGCTAGTGCCCATGACTGGTCCTACGAGCAGTACTTC
>TRBJ2-3|TRBV20-1|NA|TRBD2
CSAQRAAGRTDTQYF
TGCAGTGCTCAGAGAGCAGCGGGGAGGACAGATACGCAGTATTTT
>TRBJ2-1|TRBV5-1|NA|NA
CACRLEGQPDNEQFF
TGCGCCTGCCGCTTGGAGGGACAGCCCGACAATGAGCAGTTCTTC
>TRBJ2-3|TRBV6-1|NA|NA
CAAVRGLSTDTQYF
TGTGCCGCCGTTCGGGGACTCAGCACAGATACGCAGTATTTT